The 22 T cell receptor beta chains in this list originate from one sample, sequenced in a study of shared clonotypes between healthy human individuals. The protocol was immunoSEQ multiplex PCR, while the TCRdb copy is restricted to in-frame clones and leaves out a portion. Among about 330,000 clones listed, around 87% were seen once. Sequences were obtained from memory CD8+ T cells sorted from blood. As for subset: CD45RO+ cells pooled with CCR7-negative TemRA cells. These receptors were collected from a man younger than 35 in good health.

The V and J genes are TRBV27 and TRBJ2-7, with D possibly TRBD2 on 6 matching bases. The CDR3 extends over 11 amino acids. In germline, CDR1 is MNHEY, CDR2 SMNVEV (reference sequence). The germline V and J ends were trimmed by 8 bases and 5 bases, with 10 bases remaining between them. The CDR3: CASGGTHEQYF. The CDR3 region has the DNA TGTGCCAGCGGAGGGACCCACGAGCAGTACTTC.

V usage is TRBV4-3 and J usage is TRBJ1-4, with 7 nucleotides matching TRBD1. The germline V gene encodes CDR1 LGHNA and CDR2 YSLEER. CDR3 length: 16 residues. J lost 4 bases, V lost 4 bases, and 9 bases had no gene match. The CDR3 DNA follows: TGCGCCAGCAGCCCTCCACCAGGGGGAAGTAATGAAAAACTGTTTTTT. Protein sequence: CASSPPPGGSNEKLFF.

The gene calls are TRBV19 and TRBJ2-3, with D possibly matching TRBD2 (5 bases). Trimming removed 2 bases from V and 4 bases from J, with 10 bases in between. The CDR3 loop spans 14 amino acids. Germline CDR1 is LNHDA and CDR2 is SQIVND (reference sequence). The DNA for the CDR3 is TGTGCCAGTAGTATACTCGAGGGCGCAGATACGCAGTATTTT. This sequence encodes CASSILEGADTQYF.

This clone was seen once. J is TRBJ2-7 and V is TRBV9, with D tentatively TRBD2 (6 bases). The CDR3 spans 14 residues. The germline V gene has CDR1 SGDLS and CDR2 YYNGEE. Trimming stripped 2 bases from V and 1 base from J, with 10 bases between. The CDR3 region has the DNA TGTGCCAGCAGCGTTAGCGGCAAGTCCTACGAGCAGTACTTC. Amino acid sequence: CASSVSGKSYEQYF.

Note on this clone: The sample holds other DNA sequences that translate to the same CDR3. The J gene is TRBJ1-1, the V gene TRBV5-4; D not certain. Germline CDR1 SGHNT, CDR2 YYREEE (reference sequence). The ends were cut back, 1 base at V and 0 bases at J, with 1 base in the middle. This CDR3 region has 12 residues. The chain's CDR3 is CASSLLNTEAFF. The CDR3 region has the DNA TGTGCCAGCAGCTTGCTGAACACTGAAGCTTTCTTT.

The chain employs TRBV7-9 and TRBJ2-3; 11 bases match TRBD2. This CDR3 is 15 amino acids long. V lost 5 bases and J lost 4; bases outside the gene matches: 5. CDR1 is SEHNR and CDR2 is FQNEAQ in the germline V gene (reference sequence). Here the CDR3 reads CASSVTSGSADTQYF. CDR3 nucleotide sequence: TGTGCCAGCAGCGTCACTAGCGGGAGCGCAGATACGCAGTATTTT.

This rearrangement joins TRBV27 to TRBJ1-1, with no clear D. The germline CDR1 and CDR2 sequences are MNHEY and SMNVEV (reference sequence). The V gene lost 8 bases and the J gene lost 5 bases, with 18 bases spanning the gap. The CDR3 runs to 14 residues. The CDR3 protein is CASAPGAPGTEAFF. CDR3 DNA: TGTGCCAGCGCTCCGGGAGCCCCGGGGACTGAAGCTTTCTTT.

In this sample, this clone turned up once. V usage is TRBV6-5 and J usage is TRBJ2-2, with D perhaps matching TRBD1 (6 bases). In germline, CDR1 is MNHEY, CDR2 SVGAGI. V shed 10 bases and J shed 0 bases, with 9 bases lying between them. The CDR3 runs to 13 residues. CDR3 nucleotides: TGTGCCATCAGGACAGCGAACACCGGGGAGCTGTTTTTT. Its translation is CAIRTANTGELFF.

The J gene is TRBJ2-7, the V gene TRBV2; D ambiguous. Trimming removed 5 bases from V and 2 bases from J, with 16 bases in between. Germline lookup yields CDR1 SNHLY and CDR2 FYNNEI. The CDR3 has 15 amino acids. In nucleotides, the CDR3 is TGTGCCAGCAGTCTTCCATCTTACCTTCCCTACGAGCAGTACTTC. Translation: CASSLPSYLPYEQYF.

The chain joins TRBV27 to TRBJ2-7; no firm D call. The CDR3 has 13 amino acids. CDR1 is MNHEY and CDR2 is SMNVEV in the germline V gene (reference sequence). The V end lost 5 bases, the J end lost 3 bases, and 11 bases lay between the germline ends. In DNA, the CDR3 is TGTGCCAGCAGTAAGGGTAGCAGCTACGAGCAGTACTTC. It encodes CASSKGSSYEQYF.

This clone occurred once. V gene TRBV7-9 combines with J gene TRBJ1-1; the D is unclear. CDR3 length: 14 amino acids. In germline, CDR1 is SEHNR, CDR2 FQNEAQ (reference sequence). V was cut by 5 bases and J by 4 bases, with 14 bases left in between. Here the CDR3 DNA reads TGTGCCAGCAGCCCCCGGAGGTACAGCACTGAAGCTTTCTTT. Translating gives CASSPRRYSTEAFF.

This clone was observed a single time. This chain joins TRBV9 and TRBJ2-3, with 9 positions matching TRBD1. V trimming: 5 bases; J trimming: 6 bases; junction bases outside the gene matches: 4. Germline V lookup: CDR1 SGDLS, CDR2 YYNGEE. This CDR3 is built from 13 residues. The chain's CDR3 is CASRGQGTDTQYF. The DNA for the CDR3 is TGTGCCAGCAGAGGACAGGGGACGGATACGCAGTATTTT.

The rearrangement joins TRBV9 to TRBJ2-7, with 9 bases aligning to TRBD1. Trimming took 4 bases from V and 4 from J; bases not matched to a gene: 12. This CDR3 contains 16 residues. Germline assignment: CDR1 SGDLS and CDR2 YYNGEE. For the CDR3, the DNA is TGTGCCAGCAGCCCAAGTAGTTGGGACAGGGCTTACGAGCAGTACTTC. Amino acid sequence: CASSPSSWDRAYEQYF.

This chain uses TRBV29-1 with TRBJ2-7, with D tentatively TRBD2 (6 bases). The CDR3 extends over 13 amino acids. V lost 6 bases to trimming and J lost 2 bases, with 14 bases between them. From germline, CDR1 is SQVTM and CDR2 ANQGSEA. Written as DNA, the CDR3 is TGCAGCGTGGGGGGACTCAATACCTACGAGCAGTACTTC. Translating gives CSVGGLNTYEQYF.

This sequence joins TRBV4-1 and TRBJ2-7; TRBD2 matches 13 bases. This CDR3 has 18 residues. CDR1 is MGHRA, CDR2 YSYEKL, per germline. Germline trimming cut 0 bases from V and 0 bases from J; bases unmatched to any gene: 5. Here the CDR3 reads CASSQEPGLAGSSYEQYF. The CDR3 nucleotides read TGCGCCAGCAGCCAAGAACCGGGACTAGCGGGAAGCTCCTACGAGCAGTACTTC.

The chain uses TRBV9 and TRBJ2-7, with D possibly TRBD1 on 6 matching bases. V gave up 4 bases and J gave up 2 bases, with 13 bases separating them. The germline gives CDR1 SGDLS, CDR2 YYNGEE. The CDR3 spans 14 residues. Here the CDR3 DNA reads TGTGCCAGCAGCTCCCGGGACACCACCTACGAGCAGTACTTC. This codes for CASSSRDTTYEQYF.

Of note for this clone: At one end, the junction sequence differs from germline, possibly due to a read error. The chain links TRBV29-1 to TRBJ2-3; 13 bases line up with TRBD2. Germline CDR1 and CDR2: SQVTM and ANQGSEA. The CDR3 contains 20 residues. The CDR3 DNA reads TGCAGCGTTGGACTAGCGGGAGGATCAGATTTGACATACGCAGTATTCGGTTATCCTTTT. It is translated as CSVGLAGGSDLTYAVFGYPF.

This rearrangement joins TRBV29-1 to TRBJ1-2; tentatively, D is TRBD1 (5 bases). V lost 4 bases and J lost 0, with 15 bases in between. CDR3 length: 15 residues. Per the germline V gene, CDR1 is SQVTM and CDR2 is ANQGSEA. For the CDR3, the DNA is TGCAGCGTTGTTTCGGCAGGGCGATCTAACTATGGCTACACCTTC. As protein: CSVVSAGRSNYGYTF.

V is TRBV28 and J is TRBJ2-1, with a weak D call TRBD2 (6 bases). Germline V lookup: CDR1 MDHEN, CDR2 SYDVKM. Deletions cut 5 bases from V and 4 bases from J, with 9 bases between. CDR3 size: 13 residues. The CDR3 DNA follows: TGTGCCAGCAGTCCGGAGGGGTACAATGAGCAGTTCTTC. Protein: CASSPEGYNEQFF.

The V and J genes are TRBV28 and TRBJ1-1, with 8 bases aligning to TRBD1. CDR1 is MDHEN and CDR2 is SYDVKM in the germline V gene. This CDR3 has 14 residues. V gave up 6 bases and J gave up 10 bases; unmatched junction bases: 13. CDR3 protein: CASRNRQGSLPAFF. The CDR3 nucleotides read TGTGCCAGCAGAAATCGACAGGGGTCTTTGCCAGCTTTCTTT. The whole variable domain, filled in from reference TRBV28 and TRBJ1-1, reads DVKVTQSSRYLVKRTGEKVFLECVQDMDHENMFWYRQDPGLGLRLIYFSYDVKMKEKGDIPEGYSVSREKKERFSLILESASTNQTSMYLCASRNRQGSLPAFFGQGTRLTVV.

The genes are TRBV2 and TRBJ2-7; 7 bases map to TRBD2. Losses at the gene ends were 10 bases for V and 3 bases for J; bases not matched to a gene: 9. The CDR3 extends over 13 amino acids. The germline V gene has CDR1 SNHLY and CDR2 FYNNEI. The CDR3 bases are TGTGCCATCCAGGGAGGGAGGAACTACGAGCAGTACTTC. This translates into CAIQGGRNYEQYF.

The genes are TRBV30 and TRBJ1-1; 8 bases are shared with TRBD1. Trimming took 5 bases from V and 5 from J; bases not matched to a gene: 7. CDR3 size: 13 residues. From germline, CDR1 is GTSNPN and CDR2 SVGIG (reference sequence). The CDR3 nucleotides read TGTGCCTGGGCGCAGGGGGCCGGTACTGAAGCTTTCTTT. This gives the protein CAWAQGAGTEAFF.